This is a list of T cell receptor beta chains from one sample in a study of T cell responses to AZD1222 COVID-19 vaccine. Assay used: immunoSEQ multiplex PCR; TCRdb lists only in-frame clones, some missing. The table shows 95,000 to 100,000 clones, with 88% occurring only once. The material sequenced was peripheral blood, taken 28 days after the second AZD1222 dose. These receptors originate from an adult who received the AZD1222 COVID-19 vaccine. Both conserved end residues are part of each CDR3. Each record gives: V gene, D gene, clone size, J gene, CDR3 DNA, CDR3 protein. A D gene is named only where the DNA matches it firmly. Clone sizes are given selectively: once, few, many, or a class where the clone is expanded.

v_gene: TRBV11-2; d_gene: TRBD2; abundance: -; j_gene: TRBJ2-1; CDR3nt: TGTGCCAGCAGGGTAGCGGGAGGTAGAGACAATGAGCAGTTCTTC; CDR3aa: CASRVAGGRDNEQFF
v_gene: TRBV5-1; d_gene: TRBD1; abundance: -; j_gene: TRBJ2-2; CDR3nt: TGCGCCAGCAGCAACAGGGGGGACACCGGGGAGCTGTTTTTT; CDR3aa: CASSNRGDTGELFF
v_gene: TRBV11-2; d_gene: TRBD2; abundance: -; j_gene: TRBJ2-1; CDR3nt: TGTGCCAGCAGCTTAGATCGGAGCGGGAGAAATGAGCAGTTCTTC; CDR3aa: CASSLDRSGRNEQFF
v_gene: TRBV6-5; d_gene: -; abundance: -; j_gene: TRBJ2-1; CDR3nt: TGTGCCAGCAGCGGGAGTTTCAATGAGCAGTTCTTC; CDR3aa: CASSGSFNEQFF
v_gene: TRBV18; d_gene: TRBD1; abundance: -; j_gene: TRBJ2-7; CDR3nt: TGTGCCAGCTCACCAGACAGGGTTTCGATGGGTGAGCAGTACTTC; CDR3aa: CASSPDRVSMGEQYF
v_gene: TRBV5-1; d_gene: TRBD1; abundance: -; j_gene: TRBJ1-4; CDR3nt: TGCGCCAGCAGCACGGGACAGATAACAACTAATGAAAAACTGTTTTTT; CDR3aa: CASSTGQITTNEKLFF
v_gene: TRBV9; d_gene: TRBD1; abundance: -; j_gene: TRBJ2-3; CDR3nt: TGTGCCAGCAGCATCCGACAGGGGGGGGGCACAGATACGCAGTATTTT; CDR3aa: CASSIRQGGGTDTQYF
v_gene: TRBV5-4; d_gene: -; abundance: -; j_gene: TRBJ2-1; CDR3nt: TGTGCCAGCAGCCCAGGAGGACTCAGGAGTTGGGGAAATGAGCAGTTCTTC; CDR3aa: CASSPGGLRSWGNEQFF
v_gene: TRBV7-9; d_gene: -; abundance: -; j_gene: TRBJ1-4; CDR3nt: TGTGCCAGCAGCTTAGCCTCGGGGCAGGGTCATAATGAAAAACTGTTTTTT; CDR3aa: CASSLASGQGHNEKLFF
v_gene: TRBV19; d_gene: -; abundance: few; j_gene: TRBJ1-1; CDR3nt: TGTGCCACCCGGGGCACTGAAGCTTTCTTT; CDR3aa: CATRGTEAFF
v_gene: TRBV19; d_gene: -; abundance: -; j_gene: TRBJ1-5; CDR3nt: TGTGCCAGTAGTTATTCGTGGGCAGGGAATGTCAATCAGCCCCAGCATTTT; CDR3aa: CASSYSWAGNVNQPQHF
v_gene: TRBV30; d_gene: -; abundance: -; j_gene: TRBJ2-1; CDR3nt: TGTGCCTGGAGAGTCGAGCTCTCCTACAATGAGCAGTTCTTC; CDR3aa: CAWRVELSYNEQFF
v_gene: TRBV29-1; d_gene: -; abundance: -; j_gene: TRBJ1-4; CDR3nt: TGCAGCGTGGGCCGGGATGAAAAACTGTTTTTT; CDR3aa: CSVGRDEKLFF
v_gene: TRBV28; d_gene: TRBD2; abundance: -; j_gene: TRBJ2-1; CDR3nt: TGTGCCAGCAGCCACGGACTAGCGGGGAACAATGAGCAGTTCTTC; CDR3aa: CASSHGLAGNNEQFF
v_gene: TRBV6-1; d_gene: -; abundance: few; j_gene: TRBJ1-1; CDR3nt: TGTGCCAGCAGTGAATTTGTCAGGGACACTGAAGCTTTCTTT; CDR3aa: CASSEFVRDTEAFF
v_gene: TRBV11-3; d_gene: TRBD1; abundance: -; j_gene: TRBJ1-6; CDR3nt: TGTGCCAGCAGCTCCCGCCGAAGGGGGCGATTTGGGTCACCCCTCCACTTT; CDR3aa: CASSSRRRGRFGSPLHF
v_gene: TRBV4-1; d_gene: -; abundance: -; j_gene: TRBJ2-7; CDR3nt: TGCGCCAGCAGCCTAAGGGTTGGAAGCTCCTACGAGCAGTACTTC; CDR3aa: CASSLRVGSSYEQYF
v_gene: TRBV27; d_gene: -; abundance: -; j_gene: TRBJ2-2; CDR3nt: TGTGCCAGCCCTTTACTGGCAGGGGAGTCGAACACCGGGGAGCTGTTTTTT; CDR3aa: CASPLLAGESNTGELFF
v_gene: TRBV29-1; d_gene: TRBD2; abundance: -; j_gene: TRBJ2-7; CDR3nt: TGCAGCGGACTAGCGGGAGGGACCTACGAGCAGTACTTC; CDR3aa: CSGLAGGTYEQYF
v_gene: TRBV11-2; d_gene: -; abundance: few; j_gene: TRBJ1-6; CDR3nt: TGTGCCAGCAGCTTAGCAGGCAGGGCAAAGAATTCACCCCTCCACTTT; CDR3aa: CASSLAGRAKNSPLHF
v_gene: TRBV19; d_gene: -; abundance: -; j_gene: TRBJ2-7; CDR3nt: TGTGCCAGTAGTATTCGGAGGGTCGACTACGAGCAGTACTTC; CDR3aa: CASSIRRVDYEQYF
v_gene: TRBV5-1; d_gene: -; abundance: -; j_gene: TRBJ2-3; CDR3nt: TGCGCCAGCAGCCAGGAGGTAAATACGCAGTATTTT; CDR3aa: CASSQEVNTQYF
v_gene: TRBV12-2; d_gene: -; abundance: -; j_gene: TRBJ2-1; CDR3nt: TGTGCAAGTCGCTTAGTCTGGCAGGGGATCGAGGTAGCGGGGTACAATGAGCAGTTCTTC; CDR3aa: CASRLVWQGIEVAGYNEQFF
v_gene: TRBV19; d_gene: TRBD2; abundance: -; j_gene: TRBJ2-7; CDR3nt: TGTGCCAGTAGTAGGAAACTAGCGGGAGGGCCGAACGAGCAGTACTTC; CDR3aa: CASSRKLAGGPNEQYF
v_gene: TRBV7-2; d_gene: -; abundance: -; j_gene: TRBJ1-3; CDR3nt: TGTGCCAGCAGCTTATTATGGGGACGAGGAACTGGAAACACCATATATTTT; CDR3aa: CASSLLWGRGTGNTIYF
v_gene: TRBV7-8; d_gene: -; abundance: -; j_gene: TRBJ2-1; CDR3nt: TGTGCCAGCAGCTCCCATCGAAGTGCTTACAATGAGCAGTTCTTC; CDR3aa: CASSSHRSAYNEQFF
v_gene: TRBV7-9; d_gene: TRBD1; abundance: -; j_gene: TRBJ1-4; CDR3nt: TGTGCCAGCAGTTTACAGGGGGTTAAGGAAAAACTGTTTTTT; CDR3aa: CASSLQGVKEKLFF
v_gene: TRBV3-1/TRBV3-2; d_gene: TRBD1; abundance: -; j_gene: TRBJ1-6; CDR3nt: TGTGCCAGCGGGCAGGGGGCGACAGGCAAGAATTCACCCCTCCACTTT; CDR3aa: CASGQGATGKNSPLHF
v_gene: TRBV3-1/TRBV3-2; d_gene: -; abundance: -; j_gene: TRBJ1-6; CDR3nt: TGTGCCAGCAATCCGGCAGGGAATAATTCACCCCTCCACTTT; CDR3aa: CASNPAGNNSPLHF
v_gene: TRBV6-5; d_gene: TRBD1; abundance: -; j_gene: TRBJ2-5; CDR3nt: TGTGCCAGTGGACAGGTGAGGGAGACCCAGTACTTC; CDR3aa: CASGQVRETQYF
v_gene: TRBV19; d_gene: TRBD1; abundance: -; j_gene: TRBJ1-2; CDR3nt: TGTGCCACCACTAAGGGGACAGTCTATGGCTACACCTTC; CDR3aa: CATTKGTVYGYTF
v_gene: TRBV5-1; d_gene: -; abundance: -; j_gene: TRBJ2-5; CDR3nt: TGCGCCAGCAGCCCACTTATGTACCAAGAGACCCAGTACTTC; CDR3aa: CASSPLMYQETQYF
v_gene: TRBV30; d_gene: TRBD1; abundance: -; j_gene: TRBJ2-5; CDR3nt: TGTGCCTGGAGTCCGACAGGGATCCAAGAGACCCAGTACTTC; CDR3aa: CAWSPTGIQETQYF